This T cell receptor (beta chain) was observed in a study of molecular identifiers for immune sequencing clone quantification. TCRdb ran MiXCR on the PCR reads and lists one entry per CDR3 protein. This sample yields approximately 550,000 distinct CDR3 sequences, of which about 20% are seen a single time; 0.7% to 0.95% belongs to the top ten. The germline CDR1 and CDR2 sequences are MNHEY and SMNVEV (reference sequence). The CDR3 runs 13 residues. Of note for this clonotype: One end of the junction varies from germline; a read error may be responsible.

V and J are TRBV27 and TRBJ2-2; D is unresolved. This clonotype originated in a human donor in good health. Some libraries in this study had Jurkat cell RNA spiked in. Sequenced sample: naive CD8+ T cells from blood, with Jurkat cell RNA spiked in. Subset: FACS-sorted CD8+CD4-CCR7+CD45RA+ naive T cells. CDR3 loop: CVSSLQYTGELFF. CDR3 nucleotides: TGTGTCAGCAGTTTACAGTACACCGGGGAGCTGTTTTTT.